The T cell receptor beta chain described here comes from a study of blood T cell repertoires in COVID-19. This CDR3 spans 13 amino acids. The V gene's germline CDR1 is LNHDA and CDR2 SQIVND (reference sequence). V shed 7 bases and J 2 bases; nucleotides not matched to a gene: 1. The repertoire was sequenced with immunoSEQ multiplex PCR; TCRdb's copy has only in-frame clones and lacks some. This table holds over 150,000 clones, 75% to 90% found once. This sequence was found in a woman between 65 and 79 years old with COVID-19, enrolled during active disease. V gene TRBV19 combines with J gene TRBJ2-3, with 9 positions matching TRBD2. What was sequenced was peripheral blood. The CDR3 sequence: CASKREATDTQYF. In nucleotides, the CDR3 is TGTGCCAGTAAGCGGGAGGCCACAGATACGCAGTATTTT.